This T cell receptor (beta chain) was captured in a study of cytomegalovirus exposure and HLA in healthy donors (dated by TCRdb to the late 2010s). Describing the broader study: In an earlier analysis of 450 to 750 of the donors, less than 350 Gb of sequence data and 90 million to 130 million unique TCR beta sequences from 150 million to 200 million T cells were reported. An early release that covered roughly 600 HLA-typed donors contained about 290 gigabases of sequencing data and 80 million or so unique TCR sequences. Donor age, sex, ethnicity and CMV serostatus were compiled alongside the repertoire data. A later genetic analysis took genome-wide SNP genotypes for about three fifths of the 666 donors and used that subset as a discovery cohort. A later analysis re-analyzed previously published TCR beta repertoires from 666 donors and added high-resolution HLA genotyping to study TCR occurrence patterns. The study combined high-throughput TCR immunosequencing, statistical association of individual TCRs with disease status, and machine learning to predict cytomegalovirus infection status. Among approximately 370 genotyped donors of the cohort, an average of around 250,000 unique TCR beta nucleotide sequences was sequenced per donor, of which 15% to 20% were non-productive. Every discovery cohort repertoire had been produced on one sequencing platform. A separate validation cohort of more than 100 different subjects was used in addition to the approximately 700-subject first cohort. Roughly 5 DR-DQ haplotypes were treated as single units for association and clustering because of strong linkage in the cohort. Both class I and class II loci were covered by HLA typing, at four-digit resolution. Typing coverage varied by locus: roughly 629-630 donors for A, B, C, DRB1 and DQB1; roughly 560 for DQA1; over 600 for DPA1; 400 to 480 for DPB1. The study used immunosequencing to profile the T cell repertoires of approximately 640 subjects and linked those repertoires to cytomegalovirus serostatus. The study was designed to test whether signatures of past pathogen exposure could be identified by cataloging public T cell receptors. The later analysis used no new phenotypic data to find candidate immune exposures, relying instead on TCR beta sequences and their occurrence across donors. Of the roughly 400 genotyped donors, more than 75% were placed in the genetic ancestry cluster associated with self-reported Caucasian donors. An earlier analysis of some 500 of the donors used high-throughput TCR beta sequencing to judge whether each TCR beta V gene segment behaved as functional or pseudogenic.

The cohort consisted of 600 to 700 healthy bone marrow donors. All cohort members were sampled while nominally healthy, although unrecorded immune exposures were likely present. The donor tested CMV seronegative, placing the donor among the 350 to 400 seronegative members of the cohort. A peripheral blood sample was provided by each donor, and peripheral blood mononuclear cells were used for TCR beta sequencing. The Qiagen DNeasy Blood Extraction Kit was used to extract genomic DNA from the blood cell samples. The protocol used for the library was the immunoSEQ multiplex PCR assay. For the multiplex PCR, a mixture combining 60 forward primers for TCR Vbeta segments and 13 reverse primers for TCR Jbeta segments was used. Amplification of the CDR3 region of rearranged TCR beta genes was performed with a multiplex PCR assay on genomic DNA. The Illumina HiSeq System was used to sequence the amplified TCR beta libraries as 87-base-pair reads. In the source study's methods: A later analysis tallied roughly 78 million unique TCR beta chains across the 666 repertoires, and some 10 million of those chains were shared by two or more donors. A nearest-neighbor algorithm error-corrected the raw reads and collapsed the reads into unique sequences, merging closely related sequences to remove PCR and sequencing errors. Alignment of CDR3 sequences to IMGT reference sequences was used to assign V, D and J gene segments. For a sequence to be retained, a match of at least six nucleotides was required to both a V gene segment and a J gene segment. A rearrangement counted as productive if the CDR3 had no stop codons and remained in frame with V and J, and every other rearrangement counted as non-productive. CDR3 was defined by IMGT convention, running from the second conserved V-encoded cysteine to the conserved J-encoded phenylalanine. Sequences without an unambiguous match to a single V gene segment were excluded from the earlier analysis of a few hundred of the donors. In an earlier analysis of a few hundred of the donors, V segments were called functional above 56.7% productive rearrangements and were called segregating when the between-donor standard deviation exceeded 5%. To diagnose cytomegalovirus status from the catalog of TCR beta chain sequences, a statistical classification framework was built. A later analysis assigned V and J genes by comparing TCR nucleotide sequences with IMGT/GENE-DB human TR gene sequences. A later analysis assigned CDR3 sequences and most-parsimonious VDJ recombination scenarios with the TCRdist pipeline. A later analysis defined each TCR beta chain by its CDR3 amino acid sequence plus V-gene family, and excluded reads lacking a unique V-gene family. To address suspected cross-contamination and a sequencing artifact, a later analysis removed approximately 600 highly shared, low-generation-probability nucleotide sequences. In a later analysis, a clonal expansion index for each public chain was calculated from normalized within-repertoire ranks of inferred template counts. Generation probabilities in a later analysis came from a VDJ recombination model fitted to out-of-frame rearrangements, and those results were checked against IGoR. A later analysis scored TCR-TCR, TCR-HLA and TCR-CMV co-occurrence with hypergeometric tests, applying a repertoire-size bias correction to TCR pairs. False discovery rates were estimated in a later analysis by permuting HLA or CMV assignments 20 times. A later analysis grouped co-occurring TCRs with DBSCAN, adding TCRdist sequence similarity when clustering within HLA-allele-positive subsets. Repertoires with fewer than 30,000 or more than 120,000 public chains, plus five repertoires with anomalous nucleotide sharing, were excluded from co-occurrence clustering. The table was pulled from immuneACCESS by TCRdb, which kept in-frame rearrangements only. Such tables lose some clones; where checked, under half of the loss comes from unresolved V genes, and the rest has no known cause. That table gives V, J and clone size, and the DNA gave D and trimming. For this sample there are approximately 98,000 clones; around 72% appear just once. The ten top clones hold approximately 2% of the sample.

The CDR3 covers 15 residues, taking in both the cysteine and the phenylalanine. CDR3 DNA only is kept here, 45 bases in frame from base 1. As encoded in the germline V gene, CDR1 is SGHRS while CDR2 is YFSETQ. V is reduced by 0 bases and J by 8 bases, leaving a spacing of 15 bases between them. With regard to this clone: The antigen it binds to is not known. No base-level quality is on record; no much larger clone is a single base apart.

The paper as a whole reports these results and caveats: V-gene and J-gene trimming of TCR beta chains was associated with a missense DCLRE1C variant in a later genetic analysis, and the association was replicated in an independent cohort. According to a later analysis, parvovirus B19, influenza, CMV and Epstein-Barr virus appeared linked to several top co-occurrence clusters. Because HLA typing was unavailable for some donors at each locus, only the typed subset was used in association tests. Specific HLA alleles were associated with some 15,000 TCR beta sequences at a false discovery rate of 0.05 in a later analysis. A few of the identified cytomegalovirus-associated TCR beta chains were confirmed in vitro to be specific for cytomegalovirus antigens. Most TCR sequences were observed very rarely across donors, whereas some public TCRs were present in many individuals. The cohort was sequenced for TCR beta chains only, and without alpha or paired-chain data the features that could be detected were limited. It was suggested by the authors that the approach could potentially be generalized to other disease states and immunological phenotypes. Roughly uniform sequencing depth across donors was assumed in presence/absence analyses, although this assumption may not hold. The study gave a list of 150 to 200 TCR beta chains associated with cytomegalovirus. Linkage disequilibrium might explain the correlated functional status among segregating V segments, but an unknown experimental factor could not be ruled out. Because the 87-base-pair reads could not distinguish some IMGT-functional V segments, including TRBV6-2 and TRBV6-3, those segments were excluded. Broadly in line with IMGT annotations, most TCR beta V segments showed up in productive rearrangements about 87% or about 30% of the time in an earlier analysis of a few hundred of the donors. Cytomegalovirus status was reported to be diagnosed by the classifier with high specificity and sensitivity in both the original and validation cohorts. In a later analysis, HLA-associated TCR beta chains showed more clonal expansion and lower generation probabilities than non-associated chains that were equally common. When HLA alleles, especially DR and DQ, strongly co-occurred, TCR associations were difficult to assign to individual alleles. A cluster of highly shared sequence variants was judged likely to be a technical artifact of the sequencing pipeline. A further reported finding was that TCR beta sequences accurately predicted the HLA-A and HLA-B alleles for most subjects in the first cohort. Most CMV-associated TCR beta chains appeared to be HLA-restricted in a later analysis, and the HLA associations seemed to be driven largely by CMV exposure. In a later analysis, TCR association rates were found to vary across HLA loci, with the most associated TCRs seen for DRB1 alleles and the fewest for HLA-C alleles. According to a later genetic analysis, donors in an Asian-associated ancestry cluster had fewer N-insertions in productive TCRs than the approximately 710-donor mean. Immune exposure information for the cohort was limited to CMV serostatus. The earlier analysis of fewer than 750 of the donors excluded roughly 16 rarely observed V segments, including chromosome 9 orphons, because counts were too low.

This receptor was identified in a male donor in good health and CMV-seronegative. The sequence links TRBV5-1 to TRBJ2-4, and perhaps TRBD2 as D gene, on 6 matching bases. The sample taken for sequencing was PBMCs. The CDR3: CASSLASGDGDIQYF. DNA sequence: TGCGCCAGCAGCTTGGCTTCGGGAGATGGGGACATTCAGTACTTC.